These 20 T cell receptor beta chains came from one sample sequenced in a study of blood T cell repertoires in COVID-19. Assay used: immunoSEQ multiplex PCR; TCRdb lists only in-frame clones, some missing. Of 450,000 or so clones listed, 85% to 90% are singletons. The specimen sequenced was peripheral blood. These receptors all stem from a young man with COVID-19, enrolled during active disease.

The CDR3 loop is CASSMGLADYEQYF. The CDR3, as DNA: TGTGCCAGCAGCATGGGACTAGCGGACTACGAGCAGTACTTC. The rearrangement uses TRBV13 and TRBJ2-7; 11 nucleotides agree with TRBD2. Looked up from germline, CDR1 is PRHDT and CDR2 is FYEKMQ (reference sequence). The CDR3 length is 14 residues. V was pared by 5 bases and J by 3 bases, with 3 bases of the junction left unmatched.

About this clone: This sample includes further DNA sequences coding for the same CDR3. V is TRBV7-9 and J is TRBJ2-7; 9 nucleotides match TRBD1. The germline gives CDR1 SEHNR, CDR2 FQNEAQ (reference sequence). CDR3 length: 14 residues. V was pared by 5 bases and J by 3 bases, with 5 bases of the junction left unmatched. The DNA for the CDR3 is TGTGCCAGCAGCCCCACAGGGGGCGACTACGAGCAGTACTTC. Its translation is CASSPTGGDYEQYF.

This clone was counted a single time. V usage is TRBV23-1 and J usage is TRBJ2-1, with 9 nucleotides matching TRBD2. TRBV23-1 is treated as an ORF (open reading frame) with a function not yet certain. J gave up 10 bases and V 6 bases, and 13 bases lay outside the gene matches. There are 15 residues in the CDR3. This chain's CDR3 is CASRVSGSFRTEQFF. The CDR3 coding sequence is TGCGCCAGCAGAGTTAGCGGGAGTTTCAGGACGGAGCAGTTCTTC.

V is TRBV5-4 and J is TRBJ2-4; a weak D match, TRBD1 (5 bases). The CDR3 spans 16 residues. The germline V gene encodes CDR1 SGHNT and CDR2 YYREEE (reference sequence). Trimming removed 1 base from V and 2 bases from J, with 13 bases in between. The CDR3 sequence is CASSLFQTVTKNIQYF. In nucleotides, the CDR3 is TGTGCCAGCAGCTTGTTCCAGACAGTAACCAAAAACATTCAGTACTTC. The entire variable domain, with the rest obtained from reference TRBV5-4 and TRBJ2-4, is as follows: ETGVTQSPTHLIKTRGQQVTLRCSSQSGHNTVSWYQQALGQGPQFIFQYYREEENGRGNFPPRFSGLQFPNYSSELNVNALELDDSALYLCASSLFQTVTKNIQYFGAGTRLSVL.

The CDR3 protein is CASSSRALYGYTF. The CDR3 bases are TGCGCCAGCAGCTCCAGGGCCCTCTATGGCTACACCTTC. The chain couples TRBV5-1 to TRBJ1-2, with D possibly TRBD1 on 5 matching bases. The CDR3 is made up of 13 amino acids. Trimming left V 3 bases short and J 4 bases short, with 10 bases between. The germline gives CDR1 SGHRS, CDR2 YFSETQ.

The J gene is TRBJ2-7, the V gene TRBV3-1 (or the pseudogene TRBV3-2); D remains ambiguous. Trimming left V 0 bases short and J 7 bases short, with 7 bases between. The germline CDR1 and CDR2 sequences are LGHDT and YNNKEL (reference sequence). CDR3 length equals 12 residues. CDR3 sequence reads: CASSQDTREQYF. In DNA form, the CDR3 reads TGTGCCAGCAGCCAAGATACGAGAGAGCAGTACTTC.

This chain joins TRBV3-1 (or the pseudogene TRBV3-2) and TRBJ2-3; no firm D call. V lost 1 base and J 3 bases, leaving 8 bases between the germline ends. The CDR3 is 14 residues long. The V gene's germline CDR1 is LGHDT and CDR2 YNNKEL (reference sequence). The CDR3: CASSQGRRTDTQYF. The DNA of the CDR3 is TGTGCCAGCAGCCAAGGTCGGCGGACAGATACGCAGTATTTT.

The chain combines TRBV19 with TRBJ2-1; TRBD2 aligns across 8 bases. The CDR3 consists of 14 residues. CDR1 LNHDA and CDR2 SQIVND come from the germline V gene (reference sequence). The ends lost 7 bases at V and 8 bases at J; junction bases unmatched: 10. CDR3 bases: TGTGCCAGTAAAGGACTAGCCTCCCTCGATGAGCAGTTCTTC. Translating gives CASKGLASLDEQFF.

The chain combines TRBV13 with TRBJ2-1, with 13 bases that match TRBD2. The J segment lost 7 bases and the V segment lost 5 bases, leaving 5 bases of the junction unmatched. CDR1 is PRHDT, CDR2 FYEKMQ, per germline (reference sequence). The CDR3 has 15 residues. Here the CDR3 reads CASSLWTSGSNEQFF. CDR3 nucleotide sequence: TGTGCCAGCAGCCTGTGGACTAGCGGGAGTAATGAGCAGTTCTTC.

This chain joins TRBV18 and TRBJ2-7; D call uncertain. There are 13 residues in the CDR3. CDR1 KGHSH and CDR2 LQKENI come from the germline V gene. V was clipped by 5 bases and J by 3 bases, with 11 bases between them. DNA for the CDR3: TGTGCCAGCTCATTAAGCTATTTCTACGAGCAGTACTTC. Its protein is CASSLSYFYEQYF. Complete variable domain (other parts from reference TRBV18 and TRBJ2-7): NAGVMQNPRHLVRRRGQEARLRCSPMKGHSHVYWYRQLPEEGLKFMVYLQKENIIDESGMPKERFSAEFPKEGPSILRIQQVVRGDSAAYFCASSLSYFYEQYFGPGTRLTVT.

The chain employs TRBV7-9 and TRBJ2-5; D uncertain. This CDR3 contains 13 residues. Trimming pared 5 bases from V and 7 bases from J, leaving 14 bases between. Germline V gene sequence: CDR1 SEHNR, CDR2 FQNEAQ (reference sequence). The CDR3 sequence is CASSIDLGRTQYF. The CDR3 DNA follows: TGTGCCAGCAGCATTGACCTAGGTCGGACCCAGTACTTC.

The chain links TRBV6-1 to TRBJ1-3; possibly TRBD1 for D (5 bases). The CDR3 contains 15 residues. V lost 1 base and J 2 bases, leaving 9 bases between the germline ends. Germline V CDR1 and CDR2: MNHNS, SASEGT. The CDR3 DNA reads TGTGCCAGCAGTGAAGTTCCAGGGACTGGAAACACCATATATTTT. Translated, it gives CASSEVPGTGNTIYF.

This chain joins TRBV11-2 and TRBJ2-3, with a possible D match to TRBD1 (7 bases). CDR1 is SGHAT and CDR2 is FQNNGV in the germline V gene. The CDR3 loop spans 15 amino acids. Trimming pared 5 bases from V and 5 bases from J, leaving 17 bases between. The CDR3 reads CASSRTQGGGDTQYF. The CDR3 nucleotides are TGTGCCAGCAGCCGCACCCAGGGGGGAGGAGATACGCAGTATTTT.

The CDR3 is CASSPLGGFYGYTF. CDR3 sequence (DNA): TGTGCCAGCAGCCCCCTCGGGGGGTTCTATGGCTACACCTTC. The rearrangement uses TRBV11-2 and TRBJ1-2; a possible D gene is TRBD1 (5 bases). The length of the CDR3 is 14 residues. Trimming removed 5 bases from V and 4 bases from J, with 14 bases in between. CDR1 is SGHAT and CDR2 is FQNNGV in the germline V gene.

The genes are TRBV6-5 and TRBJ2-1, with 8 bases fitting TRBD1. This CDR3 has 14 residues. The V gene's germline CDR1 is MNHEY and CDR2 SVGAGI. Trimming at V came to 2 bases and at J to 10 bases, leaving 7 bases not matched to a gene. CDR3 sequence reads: CASSYGGQAREQFF. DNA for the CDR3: TGTGCCAGCAGTTACGGGGGACAGGCCAGGGAGCAGTTCTTC.

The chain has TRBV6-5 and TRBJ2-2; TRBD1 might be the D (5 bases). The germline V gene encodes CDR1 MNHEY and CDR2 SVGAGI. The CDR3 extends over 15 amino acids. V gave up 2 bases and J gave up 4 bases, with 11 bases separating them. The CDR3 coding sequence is TGTGCCAGCAGTTACGGCAGGGTCGGCACCGGGGAGCTGTTTTTT. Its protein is CASSYGRVGTGELFF.

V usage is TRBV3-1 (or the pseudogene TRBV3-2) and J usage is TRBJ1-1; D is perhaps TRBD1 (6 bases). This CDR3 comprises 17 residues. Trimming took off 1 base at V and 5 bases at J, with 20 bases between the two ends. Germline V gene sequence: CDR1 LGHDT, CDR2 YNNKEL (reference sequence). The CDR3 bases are TGTGCCAGCAGCCAAGGTCGGACAGTCACCGTACAAACTGAAGCTTTCTTT. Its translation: CASSQGRTVTVQTEAFF.

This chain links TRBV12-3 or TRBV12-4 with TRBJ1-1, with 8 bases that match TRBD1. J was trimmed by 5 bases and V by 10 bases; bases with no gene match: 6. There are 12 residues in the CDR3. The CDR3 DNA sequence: TGTGCCATAGACAGGGGAGAAACTGAAGCTTTCTTT. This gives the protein CAIDRGETEAFF.

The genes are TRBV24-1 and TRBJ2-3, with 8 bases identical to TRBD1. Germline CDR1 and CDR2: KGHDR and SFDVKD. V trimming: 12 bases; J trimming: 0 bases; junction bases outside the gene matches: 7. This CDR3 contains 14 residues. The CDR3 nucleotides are TGTGCCGCTCAGGGGGCTCCTAGCACAGATACGCAGTATTTT. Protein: CAAQGAPSTDTQYF.

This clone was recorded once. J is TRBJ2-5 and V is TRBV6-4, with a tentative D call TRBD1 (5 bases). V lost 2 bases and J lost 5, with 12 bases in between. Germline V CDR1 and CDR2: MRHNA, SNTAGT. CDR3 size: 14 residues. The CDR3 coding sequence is TGTGCCAGCAGTGACAGGGGATGTAAGGAGACCCAGTACTTC. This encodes CASSDRGCKETQYF.